Reported below is one T cell receptor (beta chain). The data stem from a study of blood T cell repertoires in COVID-19. Study-level background: Samples representing acute and convalescent COVID-19 were sourced from the United States, Italy and Spain.

V was trimmed by 4 bases and J by 2 bases, leaving 8 bases between them. Germline CDR1 reads SGHVS; CDR2 reads FNYEAQ. CDR3 size: 13 residues. Authors' analysis steps: Amplification with reference gene primers provided the estimates of nucleated cell counts. The table came from immunoSEQ multiplex PCR; TCRdb's copy has only in-frame clones and leaves some out. The DNA gave D and trimming, while V, J and clone size come from that table. Found here are roughly 56,000 clones, 92% of them singletons; the top ten hold about 4.5%. The rearrangement joins TRBV7-6 to TRBJ1-1, with D hard to call. The sequence came from a man aged 50-59 years with active COVID-19. Sequenced material: peripheral blood. The CDR3 protein is CASSWTGNTEAFF. The CDR3 region has the DNA TGTGCCAGCAGCTGGACGGGAAACACTGAAGCTTTCTTT.